The sequence of this T cell receptor beta chain was determined in a study of beta chain features in type 1 diabetes. The length of the CDR3 is 16 residues. CDR1 and CDR2 from the germline V gene are SQVTM and ANQGSEA. Unmatched junction bases numbered 2, after V lost 1 base and J lost 0 bases. The authors reverse transcribed all of the isolated RNA, so sequencing captured expressed TCRB transcripts. The data were produced by immunoSEQ multiplex PCR, yet TCRdb's version contains in-frame clones alone and is incomplete. Seen here are 200,000 to 250,000 clones, over 9.5% observed once, and the top ten hold around 0.031%.

Sequencing used naive CD4+ T cells from blood. The TCR comes from a woman aged 18-35 years in good health. This chain uses TRBV29-1 with TRBJ2-3; TRBD2 matches 12 bases. The chain's CDR3 is CSVEGLAGVSTDTQYF. DNA of the CDR3: TGCAGCGTTGAAGGACTAGCGGGAGTTAGCACAGATACGCAGTATTTT.